This TCR beta chain derives from a study of regulatory T cells in long-lasting Graves disease. Notes on the study in general: Persistent Graves' patients showed less TCR diversity than newly diagnosed patients showed.

Through Arm-PCR of CDR3 regions and iRepertoire HTBI primers, TCR beta libraries were built. A single record per CDR3 protein comes from TCRdb applying MiXCR to the multiplex PCR reads. This sample has 520,000 or so distinct CDR3 sequences, with about 12% found just once. The time point here: newly diagnosed GD, antithyroid drugs for less than 3 months. RNA extracted from PBMCs served as the sequencing template. Trimming shortened V by 3 bases and J by 6 bases, and 11 bases separated the two germline ends. The CDR3 extends over 14 amino acids. This clonotype was seen many times. What it binds is not known. These data were also filed under a second study, of T cells in Graves' hyperthyroidism and ophthalmopathy.

The specimen was peripheral blood mononuclear cells (PBMCs), collected at new diagnosis, from a patient treated with antithyroid drugs. V and J are TRBV12-3 or TRBV12-4 and TRBJ1-4; maybe TRBD1 (5 bases). This TCR came from a woman in her twenties or thirties with Graves disease. The CDR3 DNA reads as TGTGCCAGCAGTTTCTCAGGGTCGGATGAAAAACTGTTTTTT. Residues: CASSFSGSDEKLFF.